This TCR beta chain is drawn from a study of cytomegalovirus exposure and HLA in healthy donors (dated by TCRdb to about 2017). Study-level background: According to an earlier analysis of 550 to 750 of the donors, about 179 million T cells yielded 90 million to 130 million unique TCR beta sequences and about 300 Gb of sequence data. Approximately 300 gigabases of sequencing data and around 80 million unique TCR sequences made up an early release that covered roughly 670 HLA-typed donors. Of the 350 to 450 genotyped donors, 75% to 85% were placed in the genetic ancestry cluster associated with self-reported Caucasian donors. The study aimed to test whether signatures of past pathogen exposure could be identified by cataloging public T cell receptors. The study used immunosequencing to profile the T cell repertoires of hundreds of subjects and linked those repertoires to cytomegalovirus serostatus. In addition to the first cohort of 666 subjects, a separate validation cohort of 120 different subjects was used. To predict cytomegalovirus infection status, the study brought together high-throughput TCR immunosequencing, statistical association of individual TCRs with disease status, and machine learning. To study patterns of TCR occurrence, a later analysis re-analyzed previously published TCR beta repertoires from around 700 donors and added high-resolution HLA genotyping. In the later analysis, no new phenotypic data were used to find candidate immune exposures; instead, reliance was placed on TCR beta sequences and their occurrence across donors. To decide whether each TCR beta V gene segment behaved as functional or pseudogenic, an earlier analysis of over 500 of the donors relied on high-throughput TCR beta sequencing. Donor age, sex, ethnicity and CMV serostatus were compiled together with the repertoire data. A later genetic analysis took genome-wide SNP genotypes for about 55% of the roughly 670 donors and used that subset as a discovery cohort. Every discovery cohort repertoire had been produced on one sequencing platform. Both class I and class II loci were covered by HLA typing, at four-digit resolution. The number of typed donors differed by locus: roughly 620-640 for A, B, C, DRB1 and DQB1; 500 to 550 for DQA1; 600 to 610 for DPA1; and roughly 470 for DPB1. Because of strong linkage in the cohort, roughly five DR-DQ haplotypes were treated as single units for association and clustering. Among around 400 genotyped donors of the cohort, an average of about 220,000 unique TCR beta nucleotide sequences was sequenced per donor, of which roughly 17% were non-productive.

Library creation used the immunoSEQ multiplex PCR assay. For the multiplex PCR, a mixture combining 60 forward primers for TCR Vbeta segments and 13 reverse primers for TCR Jbeta segments was used. A multiplex PCR assay on genomic DNA amplified the CDR3 region of rearranged TCR beta genes. The amplified TCR beta libraries were sequenced on the Illumina HiSeq System as 87-base-pair reads. On the authors' methods: In a later analysis, tens of millions of unique TCR beta chains were counted across the roughly 700 repertoires, and roughly 11 million of these chains were shared by at least two donors. Raw reads were error-corrected and collapsed into unique sequences by a nearest-neighbor algorithm in which closely related sequences were merged to remove PCR and sequencing errors. CDR3 sequences were aligned to IMGT reference sequences to assign V, D and J gene segments. For a sequence to be retained, at least a six-nucleotide match to both a V gene segment and a J gene segment was required. Rearrangements were called productive when the CDR3 lacked stop codons and stayed in frame with V and J; all others were non-productive. CDR3 was defined by IMGT convention, running from the second conserved V-encoded cysteine to the conserved J-encoded phenylalanine. In an earlier analysis of more than 550 of the donors, sequences lacking an unambiguous match to a single V gene segment were excluded. An earlier analysis of under 750 of the donors called V segments functional above 56.7% productive rearrangements and segregating when the between-donor standard deviation exceeded 5%. A statistical classification framework was built for diagnosing cytomegalovirus status from the catalog of TCR beta chain sequences. In a later analysis, V and J genes were assigned by comparing TCR nucleotide sequences against IMGT/GENE-DB human TR gene sequences. In a later analysis, CDR3 sequences and most-parsimonious VDJ recombination scenarios were assigned using the TCRdist pipeline. In a later analysis, each TCR beta chain was defined by its CDR3 amino acid sequence together with its V-gene family, and reads lacking a unique V-gene family were excluded. To address suspected cross-contamination and a sequencing artifact, a later analysis removed 450 to 700 highly shared, low-generation-probability nucleotide sequences. A later analysis calculated a clonal expansion index for each public chain from normalized within-repertoire ranks of inferred template counts. In a later analysis, generation probabilities were computed using a VDJ recombination model fitted to out-of-frame rearrangements, and the results were checked against IGoR. In a later analysis, TCR-TCR, TCR-HLA and TCR-CMV co-occurrence was scored with hypergeometric tests, and a repertoire-size bias correction was applied to TCR pairs. A later analysis estimated false discovery rates by permuting HLA or CMV assignments 20 times. In a later analysis, co-occurring TCRs were grouped using DBSCAN, with TCRdist sequence similarity added in when clustering inside HLA-allele-positive subsets. Repertoires with fewer than 30,000 or more than 120,000 public chains, plus five repertoires with anomalous nucleotide sharing, were excluded from co-occurrence clustering. TCRdb provides this immuneACCESS table in a form limited to in-frame rearrangements. Some clones are lacking; in checked studies, under half of them reflect an unresolved V gene, and why the rest are absent is not known. V, J and clone size are those of that table, while D and trimming were read from the DNA. The sample table shows about 130,000 clones, and roughly 78% are seen once. 1% of the sample is in the top ten clones.

Overall study outcomes, separate from this receptor: Cytomegalovirus status was reported to be diagnosed by the classifier with high specificity and sensitivity in both the original and validation cohorts. Because HLA typing was missing for some donors at each locus, association tests included only the typed subset. An earlier analysis of 450 to 750 of the donors showed that most TCR beta V segments appeared in productive rearrangements either about 87% or about 30% of the time, which broadly matched IMGT annotations. According to a later analysis, most CMV-associated TCR beta chains appeared to be HLA-restricted, and the HLA associations seemed to be driven largely by CMV exposure. A further reported finding was that TCR beta sequences accurately predicted the HLA-A and HLA-B alleles for most subjects in the first cohort. A later analysis found that TCR association rates varied across HLA loci, with DRB1 alleles showing the most associated TCRs and HLA-C alleles the fewest. Only TCR beta chains were sequenced in this cohort, and the absence of alpha or paired-chain data limited detectable features. The presence/absence analyses assumed that sequencing depth was roughly uniform across donors, and that assumption may not be true. The authors suggested that the approach could potentially be extended to other disease states and immunological phenotypes. According to a later analysis, parvovirus B19, influenza, CMV and Epstein-Barr virus appeared linked to several top co-occurrence clusters. A later analysis associated around 16,000 TCR beta sequences with specific HLA alleles at a false discovery rate of 0.05. Across donors, most TCR sequences were observed very rarely, whereas some public TCRs were present in many individuals. When HLA alleles, especially DR and DQ, strongly co-occurred, attributing TCR associations to individual alleles was difficult. Correlated functional status among segregating V segments might reflect linkage disequilibrium, but an unknown experimental factor could not be ruled out. The study listed 150 to 200 TCR beta chains as associated with cytomegalovirus. A cluster of highly shared sequence variants was judged likely to represent a technical artifact of the sequencing pipeline. In a later genetic analysis, fewer N-insertions in productive TCRs were reported among donors in an Asian-associated ancestry cluster than the roughly 700-donor mean. In vitro tests confirmed that three of the cytomegalovirus-associated TCR beta chains recognize cytomegalovirus antigens. The earlier analysis of approximately 560 of the donors excluded 15 to 20 rarely observed V segments, including chromosome 9 orphons, because counts were too low. For the cohort, immune exposure information was limited to CMV serostatus. In a later analysis, HLA-associated TCR beta chains showed more clonal expansion and lower generation probabilities than non-associated chains that were equally common. An association between a missense DCLRE1C variant and V-gene and J-gene trimming of TCR beta chains was found in a later genetic analysis and replicated in an independent cohort.

For this clone: It has no known antigen specificity. Qualities for individual bases were not recorded, and no much larger clone is one base off.

The cohort comprised approximately 700 healthy bone marrow donors. All cohort members were sampled while nominally healthy, although unrecorded immune exposures were likely present. The donor was CMV seronegative and belonged to the group of 352 seronegative cohort members. Each donor provided a peripheral blood sample, and peripheral blood mononuclear cells were used for TCR beta sequencing. The Qiagen DNeasy Blood Extraction Kit was used to extract genomic DNA from the blood cell samples. The TCR sequence derives from a man aged 40-50 years in good health and CMV-seronegative. The sample taken for sequencing was PBMCs.

The CDR3 region reads CASSYEQEQFF. The DNA is as follows: TGTGCCAGCAGTTACGAACAAGAGCAGTTCTTC. Recombination linked TRBV6-5 to TRBJ2-1, with the D gene not confidently named. Reading from cysteine to phenylalanine, the CDR3 counts 11 amino acids. The read is trimmed to its CDR3 DNA, 33 bases read in frame from base 1. CDR1 MNHEY and CDR2 SVGAGI were looked up in the germline V gene. V was cut back by 2 bases and J by 10 bases, leaving a gap of 6 bases between them.